One and the same sample provided the 5 T cell receptor beta chains below, sequenced in a study of T cells after somatic rescue of genetic block. TCRdb keeps only in-frame clones here, not all; method: immunoSEQ multiplex PCR. This table holds 70,000 or so clones, 85% to 95% found once. Sequencing was done on a sample of peripheral blood mononuclear cells (PBMCs). Every receptor here comes from a middle-aged man.

V and J are TRBV5-4 and TRBJ2-1; 12 bases are a match to TRBD2. Germline V CDR1 and CDR2: SGHNT, YYREEE (reference sequence). The CDR3 is made up of 16 amino acids. Unmatched junction bases numbered 8, after V lost 4 bases and J lost 6 bases. CDR3 nucleotide sequence: TGTGCCAGCAGCCGGCCTCCTAGCGGGAGGGCCAATGAGCAGTTCTTC. It encodes CASSRPPSGRANEQFF.

CDR3 sequence reads: CASSLGQGAGELFF. The CDR3 DNA reads as TGTGCCAGCAGCCTTGGACAGGGGGCCGGGGAGCTGTTTTTT. The chain joins TRBV9 to TRBJ2-2; 10 bases fit TRBD1. This CDR3 contains 14 residues. The V gene's germline CDR1 is SGDLS and CDR2 YYNGEE. J was trimmed by 6 bases and V by 4 bases; bases with no gene match: 3.

In this sample, this clone turned up once. The chain combines TRBV5-1 with TRBJ2-7; 7 positions match TRBD2. The CDR3 consists of 15 residues. From germline, CDR1 is SGHRS and CDR2 YFSETQ. V lost 0 bases, J lost 3 bases, and 6 bases stayed unmatched. CDR3 bases: TGCGCCAGCAGCTTGGAAGGACTAGGGTACTACGAGCAGTACTTC. Protein sequence: CASSLEGLGYYEQYF.

V is TRBV2 and J is TRBJ1-3; D call uncertain. This CDR3 contains 15 residues. V lost 1 base to trimming and J lost 1 base, with 8 bases between them. Germline assignment: CDR1 SNHLY and CDR2 FYNNEI. Here the CDR3 DNA reads TGTGCCAGCAGTGAAGGTCGTGGGTCTGGAAACACCATATATTTT. It encodes CASSEGRGSGNTIYF.

The V call is TRBV27, the J call TRBJ1-5; unclear D gene. This CDR3 has 14 amino acids. Per germline, CDR1 MNHEY and CDR2 SMNVEV (reference sequence). With 5 bases removed from V and 5 bases from J, the gap between germline ends came to 13 bases. This CDR3 reads CASSPVGADQPQHF. DNA for the CDR3: TGTGCCAGCAGTCCCGTGGGTGCCGATCAGCCCCAGCATTTT.